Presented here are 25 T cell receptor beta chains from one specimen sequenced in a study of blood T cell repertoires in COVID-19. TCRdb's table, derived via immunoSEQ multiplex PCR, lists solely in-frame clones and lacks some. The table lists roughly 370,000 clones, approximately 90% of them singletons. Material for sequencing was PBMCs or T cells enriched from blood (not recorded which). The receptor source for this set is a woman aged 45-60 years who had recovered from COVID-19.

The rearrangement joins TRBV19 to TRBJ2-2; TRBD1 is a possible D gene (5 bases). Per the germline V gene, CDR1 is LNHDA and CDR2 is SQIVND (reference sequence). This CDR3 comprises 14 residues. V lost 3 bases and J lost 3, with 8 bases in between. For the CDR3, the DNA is TGTGCCAGTAGTATTATAGGGGACACCGGGGAGCTGTTTTTT. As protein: CASSIIGDTGELFF.

The CDR3 DNA sequence: TGTGCCAGCAGCCCCGGACAGGGTTCGAGGTCCTATGGCTACACCTTC. It translates to CASSPGQGSRSYGYTF. The rearrangement uses TRBV11-2 and TRBJ1-2; 8 bases agree with TRBD1. The ends lost 5 bases at V and 4 bases at J; junction bases unmatched: 12. Germline values: CDR1 SGHAT, CDR2 FQNNGV. The length of the CDR3 is 16 residues.

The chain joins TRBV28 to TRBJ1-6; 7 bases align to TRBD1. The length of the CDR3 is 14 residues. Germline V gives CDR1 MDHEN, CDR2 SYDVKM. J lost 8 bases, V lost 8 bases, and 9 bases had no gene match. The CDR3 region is CASFSIGTDSPLHF. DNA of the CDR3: TGTGCCAGCTTTTCCATCGGGACAGATTCACCCCTCCACTTT.

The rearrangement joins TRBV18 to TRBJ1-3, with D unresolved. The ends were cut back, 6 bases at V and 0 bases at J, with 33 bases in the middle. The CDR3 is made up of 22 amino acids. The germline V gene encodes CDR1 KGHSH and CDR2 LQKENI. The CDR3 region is CASSHYGPVRQWPPNSGNTIYF. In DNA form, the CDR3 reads TGTGCCAGCTCCCACTACGGCCCGGTCCGGCAGTGGCCCCCAAACTCTGGAAACACCATATATTTT.

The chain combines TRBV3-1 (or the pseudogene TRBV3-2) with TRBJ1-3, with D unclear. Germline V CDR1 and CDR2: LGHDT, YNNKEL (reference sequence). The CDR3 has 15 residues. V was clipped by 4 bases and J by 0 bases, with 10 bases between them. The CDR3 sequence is CASSPNLSSGNTIYF. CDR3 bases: TGTGCCAGCAGCCCGAACCTTAGCTCTGGAAACACCATATATTTT.

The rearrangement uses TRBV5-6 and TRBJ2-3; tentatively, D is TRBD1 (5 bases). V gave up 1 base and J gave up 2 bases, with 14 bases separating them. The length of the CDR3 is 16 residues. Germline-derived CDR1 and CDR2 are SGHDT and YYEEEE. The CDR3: CASSLWQGRDTDTQYF. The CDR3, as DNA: TGTGCCAGCAGCTTGTGGCAGGGCCGAGACACAGATACGCAGTATTTT. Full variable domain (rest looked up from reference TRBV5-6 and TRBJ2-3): DAGVTQSPTHLIKTRGQQVTLRCSPKSGHDTVSWYQQALGQGPQFIFQYYEEEERQRGNFPDRFSGHQFPNYSSELNVNALLLGDSALYLCASSLWQGRDTDTQYFGPGTRLTVL.

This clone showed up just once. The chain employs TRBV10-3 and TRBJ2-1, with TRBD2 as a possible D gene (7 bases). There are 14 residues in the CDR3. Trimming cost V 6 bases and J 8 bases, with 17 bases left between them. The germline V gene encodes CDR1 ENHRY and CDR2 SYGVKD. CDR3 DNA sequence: TGTGCCATCAGGCCGGGGGGCGCTCCACATGAGCAGTTCTTC. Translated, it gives CAIRPGGAPHEQFF.

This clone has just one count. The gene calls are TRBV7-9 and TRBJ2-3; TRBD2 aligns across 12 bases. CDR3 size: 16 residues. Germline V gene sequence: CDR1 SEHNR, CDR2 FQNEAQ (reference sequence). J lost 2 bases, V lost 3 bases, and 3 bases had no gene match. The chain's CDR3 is CASSFASGGATDTQYF. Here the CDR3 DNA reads TGTGCCAGCAGCTTCGCTAGCGGGGGGGCCACAGATACGCAGTATTTT. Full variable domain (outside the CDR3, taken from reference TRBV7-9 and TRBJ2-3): DTGVSQNPRHKITKRGQNVTFRCDPISEHNRLYWYRQTLGQGPEFLTYFQNEAQLEKSRLLSDRFSAERPKGSFSTLEIQRTEQGDSAMYLCASSFASGGATDTQYFGPGTRLTVL.

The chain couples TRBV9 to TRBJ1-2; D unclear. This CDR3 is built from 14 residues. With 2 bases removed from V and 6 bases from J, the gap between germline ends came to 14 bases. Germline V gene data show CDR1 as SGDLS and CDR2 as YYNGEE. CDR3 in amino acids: CASSVAQEMHGYTF. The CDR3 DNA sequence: TGTGCCAGCAGCGTTGCCCAGGAAATGCATGGCTACACCTTC.

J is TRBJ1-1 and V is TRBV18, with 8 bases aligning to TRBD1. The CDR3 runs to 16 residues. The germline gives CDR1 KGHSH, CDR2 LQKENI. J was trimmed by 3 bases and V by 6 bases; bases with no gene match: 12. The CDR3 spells CASSPNRGSADTEAFF. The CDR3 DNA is TGTGCCAGCTCTCCTAACAGGGGGTCGGCGGACACTGAAGCTTTCTTT.

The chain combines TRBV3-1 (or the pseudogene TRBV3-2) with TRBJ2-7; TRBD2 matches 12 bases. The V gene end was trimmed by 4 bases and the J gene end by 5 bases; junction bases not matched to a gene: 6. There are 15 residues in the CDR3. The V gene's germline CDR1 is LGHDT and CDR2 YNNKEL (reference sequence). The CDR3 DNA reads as TGTGCCAGCAGCCCCAGACTAGCGGGGGTAGACGAGCAGTACTTC. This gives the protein CASSPRLAGVDEQYF.

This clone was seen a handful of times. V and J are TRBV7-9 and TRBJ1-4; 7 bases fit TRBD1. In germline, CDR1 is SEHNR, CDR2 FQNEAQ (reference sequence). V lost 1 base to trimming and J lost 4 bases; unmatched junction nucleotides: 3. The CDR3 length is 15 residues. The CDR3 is CASSLGDRDNEKLFF. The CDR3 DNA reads TGTGCCAGCAGCTTAGGGGACAGAGATAATGAAAAACTGTTTTTT.

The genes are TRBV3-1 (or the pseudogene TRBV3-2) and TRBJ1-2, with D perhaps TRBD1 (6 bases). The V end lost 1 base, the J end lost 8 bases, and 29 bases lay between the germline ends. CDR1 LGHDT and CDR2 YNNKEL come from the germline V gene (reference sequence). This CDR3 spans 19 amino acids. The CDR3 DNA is TGTGCCAGCAGCCAAGTCGTATTGGGGGCGCAAAGGGGGAATTTCGGCTACACCTTC. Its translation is CASSQVVLGAQRGNFGYTF.

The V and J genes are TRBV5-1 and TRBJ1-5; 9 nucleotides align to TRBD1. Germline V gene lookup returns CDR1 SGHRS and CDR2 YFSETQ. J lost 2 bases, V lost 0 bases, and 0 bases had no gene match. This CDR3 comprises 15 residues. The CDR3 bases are TGCGCCAGCAGCTTGGGGGACAGGGGCAATCAGCCCCAGCATTTT. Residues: CASSLGDRGNQPQHF.

The CDR3 loop reads CASSPWAVYNEQFF. CDR3 coding DNA: TGTGCCAGCAGCCCATGGGCAGTCTACAATGAGCAGTTCTTC. The V call is TRBV28, the J call TRBJ2-1, with D unclear. The germline CDR1 and CDR2 sequences are MDHEN and SYDVKM. With 6 bases removed from V and 3 bases from J, the gap between germline ends came to 12 bases. The CDR3 consists of 14 residues.

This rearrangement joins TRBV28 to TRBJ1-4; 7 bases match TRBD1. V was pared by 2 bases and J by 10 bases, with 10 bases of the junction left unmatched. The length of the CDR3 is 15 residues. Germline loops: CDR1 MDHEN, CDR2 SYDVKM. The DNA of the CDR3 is TGTGCCAGCAGTTTAGAGCGCGGACAGGCAACAAAACTGTTTTTT. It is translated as CASSLERGQATKLFF.

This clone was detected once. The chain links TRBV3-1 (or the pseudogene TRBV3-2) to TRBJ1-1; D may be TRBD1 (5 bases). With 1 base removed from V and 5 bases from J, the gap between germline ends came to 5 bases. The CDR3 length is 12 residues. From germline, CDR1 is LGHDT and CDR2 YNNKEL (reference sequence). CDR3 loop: CASSQAGTEAFF. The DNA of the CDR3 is TGTGCCAGCAGCCAAGCAGGGACTGAAGCTTTCTTT.

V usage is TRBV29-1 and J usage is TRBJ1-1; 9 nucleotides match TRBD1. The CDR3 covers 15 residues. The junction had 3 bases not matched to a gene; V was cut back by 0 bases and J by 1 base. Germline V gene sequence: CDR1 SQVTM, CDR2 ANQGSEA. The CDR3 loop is CSVEDRTGANTEAFF. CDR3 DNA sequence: TGCAGCGTTGAAGATCGGACAGGGGCGAACACTGAAGCTTTCTTT.

The DNA of the CDR3 is TGTGCCAGCAAAAAGCGGTACGATTCGGAAAACACCATATATTTT. Its protein product is CASKKRYDSENTIYF. The chain couples TRBV2 to TRBJ1-3; D gene unclear. The germline gives CDR1 SNHLY, CDR2 FYNNEI. This CDR3 has 15 amino acids. V lost 7 bases to trimming and J lost 6 bases, with 19 bases between them.

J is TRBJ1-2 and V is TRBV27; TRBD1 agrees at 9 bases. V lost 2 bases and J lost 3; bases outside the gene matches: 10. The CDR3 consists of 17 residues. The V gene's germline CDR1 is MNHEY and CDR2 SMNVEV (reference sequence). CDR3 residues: CASSLEYGTGGDYGYTF. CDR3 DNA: TGTGCCAGCAGTTTAGAATACGGCACAGGGGGCGACTATGGCTACACCTTC.

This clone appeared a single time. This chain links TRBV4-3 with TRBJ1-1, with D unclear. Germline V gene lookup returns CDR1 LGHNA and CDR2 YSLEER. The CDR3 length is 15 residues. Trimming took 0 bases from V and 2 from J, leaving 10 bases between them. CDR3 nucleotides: TGCGCCAGCAGCCAAGATCGTTCCTATAACACTGAAGCTTTCTTT. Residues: CASSQDRSYNTEAFF.

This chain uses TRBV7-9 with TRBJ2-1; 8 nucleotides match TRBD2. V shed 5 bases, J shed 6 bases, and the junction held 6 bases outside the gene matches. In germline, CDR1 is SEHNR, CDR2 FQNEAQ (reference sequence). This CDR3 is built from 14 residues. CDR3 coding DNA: TGTGCCAGCAGCCCCTTTGGGACTAGCAATGAGCAGTTCTTC. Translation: CASSPFGTSNEQFF.

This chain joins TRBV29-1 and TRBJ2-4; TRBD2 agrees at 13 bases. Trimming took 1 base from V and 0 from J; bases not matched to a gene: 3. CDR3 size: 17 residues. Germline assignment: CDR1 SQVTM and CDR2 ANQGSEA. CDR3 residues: CSVEARTSGGAKNIQYF. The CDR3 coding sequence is TGCAGCGTTGAAGCCCGGACTAGCGGGGGAGCCAAAAACATTCAGTACTTC.

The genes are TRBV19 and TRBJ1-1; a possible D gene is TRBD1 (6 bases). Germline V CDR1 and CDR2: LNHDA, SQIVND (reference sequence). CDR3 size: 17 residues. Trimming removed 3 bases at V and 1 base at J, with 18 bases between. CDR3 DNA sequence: TGTGCCAGTAGTATTGCCTTGGGGGCAATCGGGAACACTGAAGCTTTCTTT. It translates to CASSIALGAIGNTEAFF. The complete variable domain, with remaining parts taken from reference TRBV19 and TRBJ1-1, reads DGGITQSPKYLFRKEGQNVTLSCEQNLNHDAMYWYRQDPGQGLRLIYYSQIVNDFQKGDIAEGYSVSREKKESFPLTVTSAQKNPTAFYLCASSIALGAIGNTEAFFGQGTRLTVV.

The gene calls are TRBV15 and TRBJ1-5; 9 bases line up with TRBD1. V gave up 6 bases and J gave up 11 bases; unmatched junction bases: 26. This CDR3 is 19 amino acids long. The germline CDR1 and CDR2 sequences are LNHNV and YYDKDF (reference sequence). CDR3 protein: CATSSWWDPDRGLDVSQHF. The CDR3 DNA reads TGTGCCACCAGTTCCTGGTGGGATCCAGACAGGGGGTTGGACGTGTCCCAGCATTTT.